The rows below give T cell receptor beta chains drawn from one sample of a study of T cell responses to AZD1222 COVID-19 vaccine. Clones were sequenced by immunoSEQ multiplex PCR, and TCRdb holds only the in-frame ones, with some missing. Counted here are 25,000 to 35,000 clones, 93% occurring once; the ten biggest clones make up over 6.5%. The sample here was peripheral blood, taken on day 0 of AZD1222 vaccination. Source of these receptors: an adult in good health. Both conserved end residues are part of each CDR3. D genes are given only for firm matches. Size tells how often a clone was seen (once, few, many) or the class of an expanded clone, and some rows leave it out.

J gene	clone size	V gene	D gene	CDR3 DNA	CDR3 protein
TRBJ2-4	NA	TRBV11-2	NA	TGTGCCAGCAGCTTAGAATGGCAGATCCAAAACATTCAGTACTTC	CASSLEWQIQNIQYF
TRBJ2-7	NA	TRBV5-1	TRBD1	TGCGCCAGCAGCTTGATAACAGGGGGCTGGTACGAGCAGTACTTC	CASSLITGGWYEQYF
TRBJ1-1	NA	TRBV19	NA	TGTGCCAGTAGTCTTCAGGGAAGTAGAACTGAAGCTTTCTTT	CASSLQGSRTEAFF
TRBJ1-2	NA	TRBV15	TRBD1	TGTGCCACCAGCAGAGATCGAACAGGGGGATATGGCTACACCTTC	CATSRDRTGGYGYTF
TRBJ1-1	NA	TRBV10-3	NA	TGTGCCATCAGTGACAGGGAGACTGAAGCTTTCTTT	CAISDRETEAFF
TRBJ2-3	NA	TRBV9	TRBD2	TGTGCCAGCAGCGTAGCTGTGCGGGAGGCTGGGGATACGCAGTATTTT	CASSVAVREAGDTQYF
TRBJ2-7	NA	TRBV5-4	TRBD2	TGTGCCAGCAGCTCACGTAGCGGGAGTTCCTACGAGCAGTACTTC	CASSSRSGSSYEQYF
TRBJ1-1	NA	TRBV27	NA	TGTGCCAGCAGCCCCTCCGTGACATGGAACACTGAAGCTTTCTTT	CASSPSVTWNTEAFF
TRBJ2-1	NA	TRBV15	TRBD2	TGTGCCACCAGCTGGCAAGCGGGAGGTTACAATGAGCAGTTCTTC	CATSWQAGGYNEQFF
TRBJ1-2	NA	TRBV3-1/TRBV3-2	NA	TGTGCCAGCAGCCCTCAGACAGGCTATGGCTACACCTTC	CASSPQTGYGYTF
TRBJ1-5	NA	TRBV30	NA	TGTGCCTGGAGTTCAAGACAGCCTTCTCAAGGCAATCAGCCCCAGCATTTT	CAWSSRQPSQGNQPQHF
TRBJ1-4	NA	TRBV6-5	TRBD1	TGTGCCAGCAGGGACAGGGCCCCGGGGAAACTGTTTTTT	CASRDRAPGKLFF
TRBJ2-2	NA	TRBV27	TRBD1	TGTGCCAGCAGTTTACGGCAGGGGGTAACTCGGGGGGAGCTGTTTTTT	CASSLRQGVTRGELFF
TRBJ1-2	NA	TRBV7-8	NA	TGTGCCAGCAGCACACAGGGAGATGGCTACACCTTC	CASSTQGDGYTF
TRBJ1-5	NA	TRBV25-1	TRBD1	TGTGCCAGCCGCATTGACAGGGGTGGCAATCAGCCCCAGCATTTT	CASRIDRGGNQPQHF
TRBJ2-7	NA	TRBV6-1	TRBD2	TGTGCCAGCAGTGAAGTGCCCCCGGGTGGGGAGGGTTACGAGCAGTACTTC	CASSEVPPGGEGYEQYF
TRBJ2-5	NA	TRBV18	TRBD2	TGTGCCAGCTCACCAAGGGAGGGACAAGAGACCCAGTACTTC	CASSPREGQETQYF
TRBJ1-1	NA	TRBV19	TRBD1	TGTGCCAGTAGTGTAGGACAGGGGGTTTACGCTGAAGCTTTCTTT	CASSVGQGVYAEAFF
TRBJ2-2	NA	TRBV7-6	NA	TGTGCCAGCAGCTTAGCGAGTTGGGGAGGCGGGGAGCTGTTTTTT	CASSLASWGGGELFF
TRBJ2-2	NA	TRBV27	TRBD1	TGTGCCAGCAGTTTTGATAACAGGGGCGCCGGGGAGCTGTTTTTT	CASSFDNRGAGELFF
TRBJ2-1	NA	TRBV10-3	TRBD1	TGTGCCATCAGTTTATTCGGACAGGGGGCGCTTTTAGGCTCCTACAATGAGCAGTTCTTC	CAISLFGQGALLGSYNEQFF
TRBJ1-2	NA	TRBV18	NA	TGTGCCAGCTCACCACAGGCGGCAGGAGATGGCTACACCTTC	CASSPQAAGDGYTF
TRBJ1-5	NA	TRBV7-2	TRBD1	TGTGCCAGCAGCTTTCACCGGGACAGATCCAATCAGCCCCAGCATTTT	CASSFHRDRSNQPQHF
TRBJ1-5	once	TRBV10-2	NA	TGCGCCAGCAGTGAGTCGTCAGGGTATCAGCCCCAGCATTTT	CASSESSGYQPQHF
TRBJ2-2	NA	TRBV12-5	TRBD1	TGTGCTAGTGGTTTGGTACAGGGGGGCTCGAACACCGGGGAGCTGTTTTTT	CASGLVQGGSNTGELFF
TRBJ1-1	NA	TRBV5-4	NA	TGTGCCAGCAGCTTGCTGGACACTGAAGCTTTCTTT	CASSLLDTEAFF
TRBJ1-5	NA	TRBV19	NA	TGTGCCAGTAGTATTTCTCTGGGACTCACTTGGAATCAGCCCCAGCATTTT	CASSISLGLTWNQPQHF
TRBJ2-1	NA	TRBV4-3	NA	TGCGCCAGCAGCCAAGTCGCTGTGGGGGTGGGGACCCTATCCTACAATGAGCAGTTCTTC	CASSQVAVGVGTLSYNEQFF
TRBJ1-1	NA	TRBV18	NA	TGTGCCAGCTCATCGGACAGAGAAGCTTTCTTT	CASSSDREAFF
TRBJ1-1	NA	TRBV12-3/TRBV12-4	NA	TGTGCCAGCAGCCGGACACAGAACACTGAAGCTTTCTTT	CASSRTQNTEAFF
TRBJ2-7	NA	TRBV11-2	TRBD1	TGTGCCAGCAGCTTCCGGGACAGGCGCTATCTCTCCTACGAGCAGTACTTC	CASSFRDRRYLSYEQYF
TRBJ1-1	NA	TRBV10-3	NA	TGTGCCATCAGTGAGCGTCTGGGGGAAGCTTTCTTT	CAISERLGEAFF
TRBJ2-7	NA	TRBV30	TRBD2	TGTGCCTGGAGAAATAGCGGGACCCATTACGAGCAGTACTTC	CAWRNSGTHYEQYF
TRBJ1-2	NA	TRBV7-9	TRBD1	TGTGCCAGCAGCTTAGCCGGTACCCCGGACAGGCGGAATGGCTACACCTTC	CASSLAGTPDRRNGYTF
TRBJ2-3	NA	TRBV28	NA	TGTGCCAGCAGTTCGAACTCCCCTAGGGATACGCAGTATTTT	CASSSNSPRDTQYF
TRBJ2-1	NA	TRBV9	TRBD1	TGTGCCAGCAGCTTGGGACAGTCGGAAAATGAGCAGTTCTTC	CASSLGQSENEQFF
TRBJ2-7	NA	TRBV12-3/TRBV12-4	NA	TGTGCCAGCAGTTTAGCGGGGTTCGAGCAGTACTTC	CASSLAGFEQYF
TRBJ2-5	NA	TRBV5-1	TRBD1	TGCGCCAGCAGCCCAGGACAGGGGAGACGAGTAGAGACCCAGTACTTC	CASSPGQGRRVETQYF
TRBJ1-5	NA	TRBV2	TRBD1	TGTGCCAGCAGTGGAGGGGGACAGTCCCCGCCCCAGCATTTT	CASSGGGQSPPQHF
TRBJ2-7	NA	TRBV9	NA	TGTGCCAGCAGCGTGAGTAGCGGCTCCTACGAGCAGTACTTC	CASSVSSGSYEQYF
TRBJ2-3	NA	TRBV18	NA	TGTGCCAGCTCACCCGGCAGCACAGATACGCAGTATTTT	CASSPGSTDTQYF
TRBJ1-4	NA	TRBV6-5	NA	TGTGCCAGCAGTTACGCTCAGACAGCAACTAATGAAAAACTGTTTTTT	CASSYAQTATNEKLFF
TRBJ2-7	NA	TRBV12-3/TRBV12-4	NA	TGTGCCAGCAGTTTGGTAAGGGGTGGAGAGCAGTACTTC	CASSLVRGGEQYF
TRBJ1-5	NA	TRBV24-1	NA	TGTGCCCCTTTGGAGCCCCAGCATTTT	CAPLEPQHF
TRBJ2-1	NA	TRBV5-1	NA	TGCGCCAGCAGCTTGAGCGGAAGCTCCTACAATGAGCAGTTCTTC	CASSLSGSSYNEQFF
TRBJ2-1	NA	TRBV20-1	NA	TGCAGTGCTACGCCTTTCAATGAGCAGTTCTTC	CSATPFNEQFF
TRBJ1-1	NA	TRBV28	TRBD1	TGTGCCAGCAGGCCAGGACAGGGGGCATTTACTGAAGCTTTCTTT	CASRPGQGAFTEAFF
TRBJ1-1	NA	TRBV6-5	NA	TGTGCCAGCACGTATCCGGGGAACACTGAAGCTTTCTTT	CASTYPGNTEAFF
TRBJ1-2	once	TRBV18	NA	TGTGCCAGCTCAACGGGCGAGGAACCCTACACCTTC	CASSTGEEPYTF
TRBJ2-6	NA	TRBV5-4	NA	TGTGCCAGCAGCTTGGTGTACCATAGGGGGGCCAACGTCCTGACTTTC	CASSLVYHRGANVLTF
TRBJ2-1	NA	TRBV7-9	NA	TGTGCCAGCAGCTTAGGGAGTTACAATGAGCAGTTCTTC	CASSLGSYNEQFF
TRBJ1-5	NA	TRBV19	NA	TGTGCCAGTAGCCTCACTCGGGGTCAGCCCCAGCATTTT	CASSLTRGQPQHF
TRBJ1-6	NA	TRBV10-2	NA	TGCGCCAGCAAGGGTTCGGCAGACTATAATTCACCCCTCCACTTT	CASKGSADYNSPLHF
TRBJ1-1	NA	TRBV2	NA	TGTGCCAGCAGTTTTACAGGGAGCACCACTGAAGCTTTCTTT	CASSFTGSTTEAFF
TRBJ1-6	NA	TRBV21-1	NA	TGTGCCAGCAGCAAAGTCCCAGGGGGTAATTCACCCCTCCACTTT	CASSKVPGGNSPLHF
TRBJ1-3	NA	TRBV5-1	NA	TGCGCCAGCACCCCGCGTGGTTTCTCTGGAAACACCATATATTTT	CASTPRGFSGNTIYF
TRBJ2-2	NA	TRBV28	TRBD2	TGTGCCAGCAGTTTAGGGGAGGGAAAGTACACCGGGGAGCTGTTTTTT	CASSLGEGKYTGELFF
TRBJ2-7	NA	TRBV20-1	NA	TGCAGTGTTGTCAGCTCCTACGAGCAGTACTTC	CSVVSSYEQYF
TRBJ2-1	NA	TRBV5-1	TRBD2	TGCGCCAGCGGAGCGGGAGCGTCCTACAATGAGCAGTTCTTC	CASGAGASYNEQFF